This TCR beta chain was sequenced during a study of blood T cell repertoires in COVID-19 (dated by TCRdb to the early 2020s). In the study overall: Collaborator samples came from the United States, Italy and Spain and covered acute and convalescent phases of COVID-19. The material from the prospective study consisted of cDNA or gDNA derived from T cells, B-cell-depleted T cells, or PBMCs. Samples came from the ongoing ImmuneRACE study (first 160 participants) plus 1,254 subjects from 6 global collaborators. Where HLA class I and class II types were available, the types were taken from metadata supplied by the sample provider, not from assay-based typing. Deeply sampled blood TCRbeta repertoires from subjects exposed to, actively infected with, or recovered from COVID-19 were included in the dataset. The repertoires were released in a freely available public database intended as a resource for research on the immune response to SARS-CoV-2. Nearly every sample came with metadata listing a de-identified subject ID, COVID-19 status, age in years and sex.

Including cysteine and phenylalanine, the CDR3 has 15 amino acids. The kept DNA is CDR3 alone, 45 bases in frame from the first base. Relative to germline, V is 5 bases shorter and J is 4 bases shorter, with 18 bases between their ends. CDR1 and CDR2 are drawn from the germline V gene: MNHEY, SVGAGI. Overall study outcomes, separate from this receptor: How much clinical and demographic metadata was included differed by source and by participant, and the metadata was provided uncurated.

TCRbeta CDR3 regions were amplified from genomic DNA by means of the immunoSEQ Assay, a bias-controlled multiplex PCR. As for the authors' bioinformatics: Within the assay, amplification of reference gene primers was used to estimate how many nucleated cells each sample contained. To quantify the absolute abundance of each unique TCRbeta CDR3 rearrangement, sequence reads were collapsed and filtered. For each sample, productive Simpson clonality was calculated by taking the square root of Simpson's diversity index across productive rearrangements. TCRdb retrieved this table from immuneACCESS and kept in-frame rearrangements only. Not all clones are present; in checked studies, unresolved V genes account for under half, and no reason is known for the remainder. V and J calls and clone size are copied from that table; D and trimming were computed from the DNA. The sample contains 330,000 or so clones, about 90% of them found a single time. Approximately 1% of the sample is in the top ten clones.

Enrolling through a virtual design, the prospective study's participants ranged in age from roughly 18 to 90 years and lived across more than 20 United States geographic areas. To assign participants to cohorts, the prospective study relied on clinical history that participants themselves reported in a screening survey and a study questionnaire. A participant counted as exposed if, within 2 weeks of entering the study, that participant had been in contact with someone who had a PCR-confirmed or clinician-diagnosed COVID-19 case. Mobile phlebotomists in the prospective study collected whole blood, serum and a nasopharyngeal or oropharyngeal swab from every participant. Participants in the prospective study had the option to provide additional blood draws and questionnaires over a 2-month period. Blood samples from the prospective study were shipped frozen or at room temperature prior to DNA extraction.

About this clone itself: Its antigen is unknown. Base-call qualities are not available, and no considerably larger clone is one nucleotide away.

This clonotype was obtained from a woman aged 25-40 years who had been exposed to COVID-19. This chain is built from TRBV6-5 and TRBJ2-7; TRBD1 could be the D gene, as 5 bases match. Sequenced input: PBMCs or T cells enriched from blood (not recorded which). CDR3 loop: CASSRQRNNWYEQYF. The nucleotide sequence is TGTGCCAGCAGTAGACAGAGAAACAACTGGTACGAGCAGTACTTC.